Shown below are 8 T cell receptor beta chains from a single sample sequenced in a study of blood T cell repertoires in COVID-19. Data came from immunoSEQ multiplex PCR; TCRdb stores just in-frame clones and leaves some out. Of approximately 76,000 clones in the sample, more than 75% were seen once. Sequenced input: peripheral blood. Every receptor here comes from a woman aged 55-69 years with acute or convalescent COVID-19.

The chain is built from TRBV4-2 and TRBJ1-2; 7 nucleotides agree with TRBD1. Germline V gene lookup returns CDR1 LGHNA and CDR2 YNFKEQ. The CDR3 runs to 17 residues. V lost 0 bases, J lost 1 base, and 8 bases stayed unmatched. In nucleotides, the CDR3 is TGTGCCAGCAGCCAAGATAGGGGACAGATCAATAACTATGGCTACACCTTC. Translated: CASSQDRGQINNYGYTF.

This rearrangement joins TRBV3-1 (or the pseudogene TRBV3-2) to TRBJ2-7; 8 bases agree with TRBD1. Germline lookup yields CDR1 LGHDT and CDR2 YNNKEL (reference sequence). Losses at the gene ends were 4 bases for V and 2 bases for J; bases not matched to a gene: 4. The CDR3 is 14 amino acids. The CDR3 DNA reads TGTGCCAGCAGCCTCGGACAGGGTCCCTACGAGCAGTACTTC. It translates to CASSLGQGPYEQYF.

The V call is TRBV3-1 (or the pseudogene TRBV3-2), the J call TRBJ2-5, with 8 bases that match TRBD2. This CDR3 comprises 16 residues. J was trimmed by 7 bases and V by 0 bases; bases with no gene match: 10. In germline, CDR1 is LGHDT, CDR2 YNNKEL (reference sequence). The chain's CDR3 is CASSQEPSGGGRTQYF. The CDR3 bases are TGTGCCAGCAGCCAAGAACCCAGCGGGGGTGGTAGGACCCAGTACTTC.

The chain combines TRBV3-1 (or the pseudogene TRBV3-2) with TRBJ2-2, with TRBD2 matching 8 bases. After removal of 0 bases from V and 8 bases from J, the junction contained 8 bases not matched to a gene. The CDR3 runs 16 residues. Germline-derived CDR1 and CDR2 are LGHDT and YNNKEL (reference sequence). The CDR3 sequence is CASSQETGGRNGELFF. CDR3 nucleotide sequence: TGTGCCAGCAGCCAAGAAACGGGGGGGCGTAATGGGGAGCTGTTTTTT.

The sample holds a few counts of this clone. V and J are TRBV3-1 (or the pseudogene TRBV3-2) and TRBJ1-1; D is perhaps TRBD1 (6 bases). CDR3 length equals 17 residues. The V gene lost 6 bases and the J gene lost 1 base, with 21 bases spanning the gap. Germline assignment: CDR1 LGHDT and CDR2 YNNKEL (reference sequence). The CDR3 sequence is CASSRMTGGVGNTEAFF. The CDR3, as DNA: TGTGCCAGCAGTCGGATGACAGGAGGAGTGGGGAACACTGAAGCTTTCTTT.

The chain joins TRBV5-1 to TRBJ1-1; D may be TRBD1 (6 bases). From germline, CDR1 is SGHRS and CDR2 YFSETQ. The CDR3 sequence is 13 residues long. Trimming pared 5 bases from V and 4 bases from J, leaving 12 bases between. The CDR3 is CASRVAGATEAFF. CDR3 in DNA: TGCGCCAGCAGGGTCGCAGGGGCCACTGAAGCTTTCTTT.

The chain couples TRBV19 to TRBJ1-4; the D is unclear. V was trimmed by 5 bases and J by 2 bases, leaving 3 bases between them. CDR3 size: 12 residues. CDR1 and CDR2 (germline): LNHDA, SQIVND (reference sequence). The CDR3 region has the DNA TGTGCCAGTAGTCCGACTAATGAAAAACTGTTTTTT. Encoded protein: CASSPTNEKLFF.

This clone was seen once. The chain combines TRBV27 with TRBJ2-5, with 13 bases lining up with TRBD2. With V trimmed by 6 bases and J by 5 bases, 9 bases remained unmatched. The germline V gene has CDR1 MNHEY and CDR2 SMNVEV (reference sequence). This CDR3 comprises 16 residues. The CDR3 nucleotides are TGTGCCAGCAGAAGTACTAGCGGGGGGGCCTGGGAGACCCAGTACTTC. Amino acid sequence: CASRSTSGGAWETQYF.